Listed below are T cell receptor beta chains from one sample, sequenced in a study of blood T cell repertoires in COVID-19. Assay: immunoSEQ multiplex PCR; the TCRdb copy retains only in-frame clones and omits some. This table holds around 250,000 clones, approximately 83% found once. Sequencing was performed on PBMCs or T cells enriched from blood (not recorded which). The receptors stem from a woman between 45 and 60 years old who had recovered from COVID-19. The CDR3 runs from the conserved cysteine through the conserved F or W. The D gene is left open where the match is weak. Only part of the rows carry a size: once, few, many, or a class if the clone is expanded.

V gene,D gene,clone size,J gene,CDR3 protein,CDR3 DNA
TRBV6-5,-,-,TRBJ2-6,CASSDSSVGANVLTF,TGTGCCAGCAGCGACAGTTCTGTCGGGGCCAACGTCCTGACTTTC
TRBV3-1/TRBV3-2,-,-,TRBJ2-7,CASSQQGYEQYF,TGTGCCAGCAGCCAACAGGGTTACGAGCAGTACTTC
TRBV11-3,TRBD2,-,TRBJ2-2,CASSPPTSGYTGELFF,TGTGCCAGCAGCCCGCCGACTAGCGGTTACACCGGGGAGCTGTTTTTT
TRBV2,-,few,TRBJ1-1,CASSEAARGTEAFF,TGTGCCAGCAGTGAAGCCGCCCGGGGGACTGAAGCTTTCTTT
TRBV6-1,TRBD1,once,TRBJ2-7,CASSEDRGYISYEQYF,TGTGCCAGCAGTGAAGACAGGGGGTATATATCCTACGAGCAGTACTTC
TRBV12-3/TRBV12-4,-,-,TRBJ2-7,CASSPDTYEQYF,TGTGCCAGCAGTCCAGACACCTACGAGCAGTACTTC
TRBV18,-,-,TRBJ1-5,CASSPDRGAGQPQHF,TGTGCCAGCTCACCAGACCGGGGGGCGGGTCAGCCCCAGCATTTT
TRBV27,-,-,TRBJ1-6,CASSLLARGYNSPLHF,TGTGCCAGCAGTTTACTAGCCAGGGGATATAATTCACCCCTCCACTTT
TRBV5-1,TRBD1,-,TRBJ1-2,CASSLDRTGAYGYTF,TGCGCCAGCAGCTTGGATCGGACAGGGGCCTATGGCTACACCTTC
TRBV4-1,-,-,TRBJ1-1,CASSPRVNTEAFF,TGCGCCAGCAGCCCCCGAGTGAACACTGAAGCTTTCTTT
TRBV5-1,TRBD2,-,TRBJ2-2,CASSPLVAGNTGELFF,TGCGCCAGCAGCCCCTTGGTAGCGGGTAACACCGGGGAGCTGTTTTTT
TRBV27,TRBD2,-,TRBJ2-3,CASSSYILAGGPITDTQYF,TGTGCCAGCAGTTCCTATATACTAGCGGGAGGGCCGATAACAGATACGCAGTATTTT
TRBV3-1/TRBV3-2,-,few,TRBJ1-3,CASSPRGGGNTIYF,TGTGCCAGCAGCCCCCGTGGAGGAGGAAACACCATATATTTT
TRBV28,-,-,TRBJ1-1,CASSQGNTEAFF,TGTGCCAGCAGTCAGGGTAACACTGAAGCTTTCTTT
TRBV30,TRBD1,-,TRBJ1-6,CAWRAGQGTSPLHF,TGTGCCTGGAGAGCGGGACAGGGGACGTCACCCCTCCACTTT
TRBV6-5,TRBD1,-,TRBJ2-3,CAGRDRGPTDTQYF,TGTGCCGGACGGGACAGGGGGCCCACAGATACGCAGTATTTT
TRBV11-2,TRBD1,-,TRBJ1-1,CASSLLGQGLQAW,TGTGCCAGCAGCTTATTGGGACAGGGTTTACAGGCGTGG
TRBV19,-,-,TRBJ1-6,CASSLLGDDSPLHF,TGTGCCAGTAGTCTTCTAGGGGATGATTCACCCCTCCACTTT
TRBV5-1,TRBD1,-,TRBJ1-4,CASSLGQGRNEKLFF,TGCGCCAGCAGCTTGGGACAGGGGAGAAATGAAAAACTGTTTTTT
TRBV5-1,-,once,TRBJ1-1,CASSPKWGTKKITDTEAFF,TGCGCCAGCAGCCCGAAGTGGGGCACAAAGAAAATAACGGACACTGAAGCTTTCTTT
TRBV7-2,-,-,TRBJ1-1,CASSLGGGRLAEAFF,TGTGCCAGCAGCTTAGGGGGAGGAAGGCTCGCTGAAGCTTTCTTT
TRBV7-9,TRBD1,-,TRBJ1-5,CASSQGQGDGSNQPQHF,TGTGCCAGCAGCCAGGGACAGGGTGACGGGAGCAATCAGCCCCAGCATTTT
TRBV28,TRBD1,-,TRBJ2-2,CASSPNLGTGQRTGELFF,TGTGCCAGCAGCCCTAATTTGGGGACAGGGCAGAGAACCGGGGAGCTGTTTTTT
TRBV7-9,TRBD1,-,TRBJ2-1,CASSPRLLQGNNEQFF,TGTGCCAGCAGCCCTAGGCTATTACAGGGGAACAATGAGCAGTTCTTC
TRBV6-5,TRBD1,once,TRBJ1-4,CASSSYRGKNEKLFF,TGTGCCAGCAGTTCATACAGGGGGAAGAATGAAAAACTGTTTTTT
TRBV27,-,-,TRBJ1-2,CASSPRRGAGGYTF,TGTGCCAGCAGTCCACGACGGGGAGCGGGAGGCTACACCTTC
TRBV29-1,-,-,TRBJ2-1,CSVEGTPDSYNEQFF,TGCAGCGTTGAAGGGACTCCGGACTCCTACAATGAGCAGTTCTTC